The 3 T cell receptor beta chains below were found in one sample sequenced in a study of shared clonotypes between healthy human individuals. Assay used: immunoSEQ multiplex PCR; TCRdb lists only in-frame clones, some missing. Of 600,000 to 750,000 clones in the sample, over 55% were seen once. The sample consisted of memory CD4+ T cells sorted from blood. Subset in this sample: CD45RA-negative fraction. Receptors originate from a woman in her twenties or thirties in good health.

CDR3 sequence reads: CASSRTRGSYNEQFF. DNA of the CDR3: TGTGCCAGCAGCCGTACCAGGGGATCCTACAATGAGCAGTTCTTC. The V call is TRBV9, the J call TRBJ2-1; perhaps TRBD1 as D (6 bases). The V end was cut by 4 bases, the J end by 1 base, with 12 bases between. CDR3 length: 15 amino acids. Germline CDR1 is SGDLS and CDR2 is YYNGEE. The complete variable domain, with remaining parts taken from reference TRBV9 and TRBJ2-1, reads DSGVTQTPKHLITATGQRVTLRCSPRSGDLSVYWYQQSLDQGLQFLIQYYNGEERAKGNILERFSAQQFPDLHSELNLSSLELGDSALYFCASSRTRGSYNEQFFGPGTRLTVL.

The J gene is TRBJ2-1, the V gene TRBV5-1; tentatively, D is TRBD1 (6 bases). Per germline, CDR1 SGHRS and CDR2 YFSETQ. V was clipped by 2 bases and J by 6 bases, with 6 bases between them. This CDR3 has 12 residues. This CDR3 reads CASSLGGNEQFF. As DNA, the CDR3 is TGCGCCAGCAGCTTAGGGGGCAATGAGCAGTTCTTC.

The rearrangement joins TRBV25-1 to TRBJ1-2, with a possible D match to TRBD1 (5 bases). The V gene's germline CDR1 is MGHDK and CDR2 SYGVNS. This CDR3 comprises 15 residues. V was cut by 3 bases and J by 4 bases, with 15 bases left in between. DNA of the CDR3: TGTGCCAGCAGTGACTCGAAGGGGATGGTCTATGGCTACACCTTC. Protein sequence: CASSDSKGMVYGYTF.